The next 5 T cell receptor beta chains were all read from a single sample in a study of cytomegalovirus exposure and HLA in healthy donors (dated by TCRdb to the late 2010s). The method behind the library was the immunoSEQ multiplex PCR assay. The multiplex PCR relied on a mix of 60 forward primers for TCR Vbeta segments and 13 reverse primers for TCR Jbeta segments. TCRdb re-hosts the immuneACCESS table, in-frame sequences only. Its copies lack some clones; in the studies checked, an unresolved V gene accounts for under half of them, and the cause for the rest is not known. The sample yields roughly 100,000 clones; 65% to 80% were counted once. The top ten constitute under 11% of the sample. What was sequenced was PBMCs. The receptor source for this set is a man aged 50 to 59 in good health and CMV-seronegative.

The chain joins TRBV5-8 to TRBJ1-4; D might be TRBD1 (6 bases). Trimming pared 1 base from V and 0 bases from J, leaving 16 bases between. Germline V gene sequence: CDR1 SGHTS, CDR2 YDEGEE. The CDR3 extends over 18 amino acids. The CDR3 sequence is CASSLSMGHQPTNEKLFF. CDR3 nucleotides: TGTGCCAGCAGCTTGTCGATGGGACACCAACCAACTAATGAAAAACTGTTTTTT.

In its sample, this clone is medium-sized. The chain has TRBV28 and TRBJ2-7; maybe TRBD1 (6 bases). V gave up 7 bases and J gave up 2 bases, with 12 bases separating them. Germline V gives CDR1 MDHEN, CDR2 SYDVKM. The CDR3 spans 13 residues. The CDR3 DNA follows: TGTGCCAGCAAATTAACAGGGACCTACGAGCAGTACTTC. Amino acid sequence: CASKLTGTYEQYF.

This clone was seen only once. The CDR3 coding sequence is TGTGCCAGCAGTTCGCCAGGCGGGGTCCAGCCCCAGCATTTT. Protein: CASSSPGGVQPQHF. The chain couples TRBV28 to TRBJ1-5; no reliable D call. The CDR3 extends over 14 amino acids. The germline V gene encodes CDR1 MDHEN and CDR2 SYDVKM. With 4 bases removed from V and 7 bases from J, the gap between germline ends came to 14 bases.

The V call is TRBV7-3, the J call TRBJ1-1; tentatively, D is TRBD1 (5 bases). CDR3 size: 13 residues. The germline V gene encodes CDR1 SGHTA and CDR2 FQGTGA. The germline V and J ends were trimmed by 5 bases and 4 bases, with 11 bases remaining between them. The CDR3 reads CASSPARGTEAFF. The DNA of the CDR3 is TGTGCCAGCAGCCCCGCAAGGGGCACTGAAGCTTTCTTT.

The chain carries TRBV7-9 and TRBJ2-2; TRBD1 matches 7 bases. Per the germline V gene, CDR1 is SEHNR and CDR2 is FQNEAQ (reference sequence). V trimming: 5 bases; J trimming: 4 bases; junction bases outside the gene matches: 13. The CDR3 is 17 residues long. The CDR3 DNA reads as TGTGCCAGCAGCCTAAGTTCCGGGACAGACTTCACCGGGGAGCTGTTTTTT. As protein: CASSLSSGTDFTGELFF.